The rows below give T cell receptor beta chains drawn from one sample of a study of OX40 agonist ivuxolimab in advanced cancers. Sequencing used immunoSEQ multiplex PCR; TCRdb keeps in-frame clones, though not all of them. The sample has 65,000 to 95,000 clones, approximately 89% seen once. The material was CD4+ or CD8+ T cells sorted from blood, obtained in a trial of the OX40 agonist ivuxolimab. These receptors all come from an adult with an advanced solid tumor such as melanoma, head and neck, liver or kidney cancer. Each CDR3 is given with its conserved first and last residue. The D gene is left open where the match is weak. The listing skips clone size in some rows; elsewhere it reads once, few, many or a size class.

NA	NA	TRBJ1-4	TRBV15	TGTGCCACCAGCAGACCCCCCGGGACCGCTGCAACTAATGAAAAACTGTTTTTT	CATSRPPGTAATNEKLFF
NA	TRBD1	TRBJ1-2	TRBV11-2	TGTGCCAGCAGCTTAGTGGACAGGGTGGTAATCCTCTTC	CASSLVDRVVILF
NA	NA	TRBJ1-1	TRBV5-4	TGTGCCAGCAGCTTGGTCCGACAGAACACTGAAGCTTTCTTT	CASSLVRQNTEAFF
NA	NA	TRBJ1-1	TRBV5-1	TGCGCCAGCAGCTTGGCGGCCGACACTGAAGCTTTCTTT	CASSLAADTEAFF
NA	NA	TRBJ1-1	TRBV6-1	TGTGCCAGCAGTGAAGTTCGGGGGTCAGCTGAAGCTTTCTTT	CASSEVRGSAEAFF
few	NA	TRBJ2-2	TRBV2	TGTGCCAGCAAGGGCCGATTCACCGGGGAGCTGTTTTTT	CASKGRFTGELFF
NA	NA	TRBJ2-3	TRBV11-3	TGTGCCAGCAGCCTAGGGGCCGGGAGTGGTACAGATACGCAGTATTTT	CASSLGAGSGTDTQYF
NA	NA	TRBJ1-5	TRBV14	TGTGCCAGCAGCCAACTGAGTAATCAGCCCCAGCATTTT	CASSQLSNQPQHF
NA	NA	TRBJ2-4	TRBV5-1	TGCGCCAGCAGCGTTACAGGGATAGCCAAAAACATTCAGTACTTC	CASSVTGIAKNIQYF
once	NA	TRBJ2-7	TRBV7-2	TGTGCCAGCACCACCGTCCCGGTCATGAGCTCCTACGAGCAGTACTTC	CASTTVPVMSSYEQYF
NA	NA	TRBJ2-5	TRBV5-1	TGCGCCAGCAGTAAGGCAGGCCAAGAGACCCAGTACTTC	CASSKAGQETQYF
NA	NA	TRBJ2-5	TRBV15	TGTGCCACCAGCAGAGCAGGGCTGGGGTTGTCGGAGACCCAGTACTTC	CATSRAGLGLSETQYF
NA	TRBD2	TRBJ2-7	TRBV29-1	TGCAGCGTTGAGACTGGAACCCTTTTGGCTAGCGGGAGATACGAGCAGTACTTC	CSVETGTLLASGRYEQYF
few	NA	TRBJ2-7	TRBV7-9	TGTGCCAGCAGCTTACTCCTTGCAGGGGCCTACGAGCAGTACTTC	CASSLLLAGAYEQYF
once	NA	TRBJ2-1	TRBV29-1	TGCAGCGTTTCCGAAGGGGTTTATGAGCAGTTCTTC	CSVSEGVYEQFF
few	NA	TRBJ1-1	TRBV5-1	TGCGCCAGCAGCTTTCAACAGGGCGGGAACACTGAAGCTTTCTTT	CASSFQQGGNTEAFF
NA	NA	TRBJ2-5	TRBV5-1	TGCGCCAGCAGCTTGTCGATAGGGGAGACCCAGTACTTC	CASSLSIGETQYF
few	TRBD2	TRBJ2-3	TRBV6-6	TGTGCCAGTGGTACTAGCGGGAGGGCCGGGGCAGATACGCAGTATTTT	CASGTSGRAGADTQYF
NA	NA	TRBJ1-3	TRBV5-6	TGTGCCAGCAGCTTGGTAGCCAGCTCTGGAAACACCATATATTTT	CASSLVASSGNTIYF
NA	TRBD1	TRBJ1-2	TRBV6-5	TGTGCCAGCGCCCTGGACAGGGCTGCGGGCTACACCTTC	CASALDRAAGYTF
NA	TRBD2	TRBJ2-3	TRBV15	TGTGCCACCAGCAGGGAAACTAGCGGAACAGATACGCAGTATTTT	CATSRETSGTDTQYF
NA	NA	TRBJ2-4	TRBV11-2	TGTGCCAGCAGCCAAAGGCTAAGGCAAGGAAACATTCAGTACTTC	CASSQRLRQGNIQYF
NA	TRBD2	TRBJ2-3	TRBV7-2	TGTGCCAGCAGCTTCCTAGCGGCTAGCACGGATACGCAGTATTTT	CASSFLAASTDTQYF
once	NA	TRBJ2-2	TRBV19	TGTGCCAGTAGTAAGACAGGTTCTCACACCGGGGAGCTGTTTTTT	CASSKTGSHTGELFF
NA	TRBD1	TRBJ1-5	TRBV6-1	TGTGCCAGCAGTGATAGGGACAGGGGGGTTTTTCAGCCCCAGCATTTT	CASSDRDRGVFQPQHF
few	NA	TRBJ1-1	TRBV6-1	TGTGCCACCGGGGGGAACACTGAAGCTTTCTTT	CATGGNTEAFF
NA	NA	TRBJ1-2	TRBV5-6	TGTGCCAGCAGCTTTGGTCAGGGACACTATGGCTACACCTTC	CASSFGQGHYGYTF
NA	TRBD2	TRBJ2-1	TRBV18	TGTGCCAGCTCACCCGGGACTAGAGGTATGAATGAGCAGTTCTTC	CASSPGTRGMNEQFF
NA	TRBD1	TRBJ1-5	TRBV10-1	TGCGCCAGCTTCGACAGGGAGCTAACGGTAGAACAGCCCCAGCATTTT	CASFDRELTVEQPQHF
NA	NA	TRBJ2-5	TRBV5-1	TGCGCCAGCAGTTCGGGGGCTAGGGATCGAGAGACCCAGTACTTC	CASSSGARDRETQYF
NA	NA	TRBJ2-1	TRBV7-3	TGTGCCAGCAGCTTAGGACCAGATTACAATGAGCAGTTCTTC	CASSLGPDYNEQFF
once	NA	TRBJ1-4	TRBV25-1	TGTGCCAGCAGTGAATGGGCGGGATTTAATGAGAAACTGTTTTTT	CASSEWAGFNEKLFF
NA	TRBD1	TRBJ2-2	TRBV15	TGTGCCACCAGCAGCCGGACAGGCGGCGGGGAGCTGTTTTTT	CATSSRTGGGELFF
NA	NA	TRBJ1-3	TRBV18	TGTGCCAGCTCAGATTCCGGGACATCCTCTGGAAACACCATATATTTT	CASSDSGTSSGNTIYF
NA	NA	TRBJ1-5	TRBV19	TGTGCCAGTAGTATCAATTTGGTGGTTCAGCCCCAGCATTTT	CASSINLVVQPQHF
NA	TRBD1	TRBJ1-4	TRBV6-6	TGTGCCAGCAGTAGATTAGGACAGGGTAATGAAAAACTGTTTTTT	CASSRLGQGNEKLFF
few	NA	TRBJ1-5	TRBV9	TGTGCCAGCAGCCACAGGGGCAATCAGCCCCAGCATTTT	CASSHRGNQPQHF
NA	NA	TRBJ1-1	TRBV14	TGTGCCAGCAGCCAAGATCTCATGGGGACTGAAGCTTTCTTT	CASSQDLMGTEAFF
once	NA	TRBJ1-3	TRBV29-1	TGCAGCGTTGGAGGACCGAGCTCTGGAAACACCATATATTTT	CSVGGPSSGNTIYF
NA	TRBD1	TRBJ2-5	TRBV28	TGTGCCAGCAGTCAAGCCACAGGGGTGGAGACCCAGTACTTC	CASSQATGVETQYF
NA	NA	TRBJ1-1	TRBV10-2	TGCGCCAGCAGTGGGTTGAGGGGGGCAAACACTGAAGCTTTCTTT	CASSGLRGANTEAFF
NA	NA	TRBJ2-1	TRBV19	TGTGCCAGTAGTATACTGGCTGGAATGAGGAATGAGCAGTTCTTC	CASSILAGMRNEQFF
NA	NA	TRBJ2-2	TRBV7-3	TGTGCCAGCAGCCCCACCGGGAACACCGGGGAGCTGTTTTTT	CASSPTGNTGELFF
NA	NA	TRBJ1-2	TRBV5-1	TGCGCCAGCAGCTTGGTAGGGGATGGCTACACCTTC	CASSLVGDGYTF
NA	TRBD1	TRBJ1-2	TRBV27	TGTGCCAGCAGTTCCACGCTTACCGGGACAGGGTTTAACTATGGCTACACCTTC	CASSSTLTGTGFNYGYTF
NA	NA	TRBJ1-1	TRBV6-5	TGTGCCAGCAGTACGGACAGACTCTCTGAAGCTTTCTTT	CASSTDRLSEAFF
once	NA	TRBJ2-7	TRBV30	TGTGCCTGGAGTGTGGGTCAGAACTACGAGCAGTACTTC	CAWSVGQNYEQYF
NA	NA	TRBJ1-3	TRBV30	TGTGCCTGGAGTGTGGGCCGAACTTCTGGAAACACCATATATTTT	CAWSVGRTSGNTIYF
NA	TRBD2	TRBJ2-7	TRBV28	TGTGCCAGCAGTTCTCCCGGGGTAGCGGGGGCCTACGAGCAGTACTTC	CASSSPGVAGAYEQYF
NA	TRBD1	TRBJ1-6	TRBV2	TGTGCCAGCCGCCCTGACAGGGTTTCACTCTCACCCCTCCACTTT	CASRPDRVSLSPLHF
NA	TRBD1	TRBJ2-7	TRBV5-1	TGCGCCAGCAGCCCAGACAGGGAGACCTACGAGCAGTACTTC	CASSPDRETYEQYF
NA	TRBD1	TRBJ2-2	TRBV10-2	TGCGCCAGCACAGACAGGGGGCGAAGCACCGGGGAGCTGTTTTTT	CASTDRGRSTGELFF
NA	NA	TRBJ1-1	TRBV5-6	TGTGCCAGCAGCCAGGACACCAAGAACACTGAAGCTTTCTTT	CASSQDTKNTEAFF
NA	TRBD1	TRBJ1-1	TRBV6-5	TGTGCCAGCAACAGACAGGGGGGCCTTGAAGCTTTCTTT	CASNRQGGLEAFF